The 14 T cell receptor beta chains in this list originate from one sample, sequenced in a study of identical twins. MiXCR, applied by TCRdb to the 5' RACE reads, yields one record per CDR3 protein. The sample lists 450,000 to 650,000 distinct CDR3 sequences, roughly 15% occurring once. The data also belong to a second study, concerning yellow fever vaccine responses in identical twins.

Sequenced sample: CD4+ T cells sorted from blood. The receptors originated from a young woman in good health.

The V gene is TRBV5-1, the J gene TRBJ2-2; possibly TRBD1 for D (6 bases). Germline loops: CDR1 SGHRS, CDR2 YFSETQ. Trimming stripped 0 bases from V and 8 bases from J, with 11 bases between. The CDR3 spans 14 residues. CDR3 sequence reads: CASSLDGGSGELFF. The CDR3 DNA reads as TGCGCCAGCAGCTTGGATGGGGGCTCGGGGGAGCTGTTTTTT. The whole variable domain, filled in from reference TRBV5-1 and TRBJ2-2, reads KAGVTQTPRYLIKTRGQQVTLSCSPISGHRSVSWYQQTPGQGLQFLFEYFSETQRNKGNFPGRFSGRQFSNSRSEMNVSTLELGDSALYLCASSLDGGSGELFFGEGSRLTVL.

V usage is TRBV25-1 and J usage is TRBJ2-5, with 8 bases identical to TRBD2. The ends lost 8 bases at V and 1 base at J; junction bases unmatched: 9. Germline CDR1 reads MGHDK; CDR2 reads SYGVNS. This CDR3 is 15 amino acids long. The CDR3 coding sequence is TGTGCCAGCGTAAGAGCGGGGGCCCTCCAAGAGACCCAGTACTTC. It encodes CASVRAGALQETQYF. Filled out from reference TRBV25-1 and TRBJ2-5, the complete variable domain reads EADIYQTPRYLVIGTGKKITLECSQTMGHDKMYWYQQDPGMELHLIHYSYGVNSTEKGDLSSESTVSRIRTEHFPLTLESARPSHTSQYLCASVRAGALQETQYFGPGTRLLVL.

This chain joins TRBV11-2 and TRBJ2-1, with 8 bases matching TRBD2. This CDR3 contains 14 residues. Germline assignment: CDR1 SGHAT and CDR2 FQNNGV. The J segment lost 9 bases and the V segment lost 4 bases, leaving 8 bases of the junction unmatched. CDR3 nucleotides: TGTGCCAGCAGCTCCATAGCGGGATTAGGTGAGCAGTTCTTC. Translating it yields CASSSIAGLGEQFF.

This clonotype was seen repeatedly, ten times or more. This sequence joins TRBV3-1 and TRBJ2-1, with TRBD1 matching 7 bases. The ends lost 0 bases at V and 0 bases at J; junction bases unmatched: 8. CDR1 LGHDT and CDR2 YNNKEL come from the germline V gene (reference sequence). The CDR3 runs 18 residues. The CDR3 region is CASSQDKSAGGSYNEQFF. CDR3 bases: TGTGCCAGCAGCCAAGATAAATCGGCAGGGGGCTCCTACAATGAGCAGTTCTTC.

This chain joins TRBV20-1 and TRBJ2-7; 9 nucleotides match TRBD2. The CDR3 runs to 13 residues. V shed 3 bases, J shed 4 bases, and the junction held 4 bases outside the gene matches. Germline-derived CDR1 and CDR2 are DFQATT and SNEGSKA (reference sequence). CDR3 region: CSARGSGGYEQYF. For the CDR3, the DNA is TGCAGTGCTAGGGGTAGCGGGGGTTACGAGCAGTACTTC.

This clonotype was recorded a few times. This sequence joins TRBV27 and TRBJ2-2; either TRBD1 or TRBD2 may fit D (6 bases each). The CDR3 is made up of 17 amino acids. The V gene lost 6 bases and the J gene lost 2 bases, with 19 bases spanning the gap. The V gene's germline CDR1 is MNHEY and CDR2 SMNVEV (reference sequence). CDR3 residues: CASRGGWRGLNTGELFF. The CDR3 bases are TGTGCCAGCAGAGGGGGTTGGAGGGGGTTAAACACCGGGGAGCTGTTTTTT.

The CDR3 nucleotides are TGCGCCAGCAGCCCTAGCGGGAGCCGTACCTACAATGAGCAGTTCTTC. It codes for CASSPSGSRTYNEQFF. This chain links TRBV5-1 with TRBJ2-1, with TRBD2 matching over 10 bases. Per the germline V gene, CDR1 is SGHRS and CDR2 is YFSETQ. This CDR3 has 16 residues. The V and J ends lost 4 bases and 2 bases, in that order; junction bases with no gene match: 6.

This clonotype turned up a few times. V gene TRBV5-8 combines with J gene TRBJ1-1, with D possibly TRBD1 on 6 matching bases. CDR1 and CDR2 from the germline V gene are SGHTS and YDEGEE. The CDR3 sequence is 17 residues long. Trimming shortened V by 3 bases and J by 7 bases, and 25 bases separated the two germline ends. CDR3 loop: CASSSIHLGQYYGEAFF. The CDR3 coding sequence is TGTGCCAGCAGCTCCATACACCTTGGACAGTATTACGGTGAAGCTTTCTTT.

In its sample, this clonotype was seen a few times. CDR3 residues: CASRPGTSGTDTQYF. The CDR3 DNA is TGTGCCAGCAGGCCCGGGACTAGCGGTACAGATACGCAGTATTTT. V and J are TRBV6-1 and TRBJ2-3, with 11 nucleotides matching TRBD2. Germline lookup yields CDR1 MNHNS and CDR2 SASEGT. This CDR3 is built from 15 residues. V shed 6 bases and J 3 bases; nucleotides not matched to a gene: 5.

This clonotype was recorded a few times. The genes are TRBV14 and TRBJ1-1; D not resolved. Trimming left V 4 bases short and J 1 base short, with 13 bases between. This CDR3 contains 15 residues. Germline V lookup: CDR1 SGHDN, CDR2 FVKESK. The chain's CDR3 is CASSRSNAWNTEAFF. CDR3 in DNA: TGTGCCAGCAGCCGATCGAACGCCTGGAACACTGAAGCTTTCTTT. Drawing the rest from reference TRBV14 and TRBJ1-1, the complete variable domain is EAGVTQFPSHSVIEKGQTVTLRCDPISGHDNLYWYRRVMGKEIKFLLHFVKESKQDESGMPNNRFLAERTGGTYSTLKVQPAELEDSGVYFCASSRSNAWNTEAFFGQGTRLTVV.

This clonotype has just a few counts. This chain connects TRBV10-3 to TRBJ2-1; 8 bases align to TRBD1. With V trimmed by 10 bases and J by 9 bases, 5 bases remained unmatched. Germline V gene sequence: CDR1 ENHRY, CDR2 SYGVKD. The CDR3 spans 11 residues. The CDR3 sequence: CATQGAGEQFF. The CDR3 DNA sequence: TGTGCCACCCAGGGGGCTGGTGAGCAGTTCTTC.

A few counts support this clonotype. CDR3 sequence: CASSQDQDRSKNIQYF. The CDR3 coding sequence is TGCGCCAGCAGCCAAGATCAGGACAGGTCCAAAAACATTCAGTACTTC. This chain connects TRBV4-1 to TRBJ2-4; 7 bases line up with TRBD1. There are 16 residues in the CDR3. CDR1 and CDR2 from the germline V gene are MGHRA and YSYEKL. V trimming: 0 bases; J trimming: 2 bases; junction bases outside the gene matches: 4.

This clonotype was seen only a few times. The CDR3 loop reads CASSRQRTGEYEKLFF. The CDR3 DNA follows: TGTGCCAGCAGCCGACAACGGACAGGGGAATATGAAAAACTGTTTTTT. This chain joins TRBV11-2 and TRBJ1-4; 9 bases are shared with TRBD1. From germline, CDR1 is SGHAT and CDR2 FQNNGV. The V gene end was trimmed by 5 bases and the J gene end by 6 bases; junction bases not matched to a gene: 10. The CDR3 is 16 residues long.

The V call is TRBV20-1, the J call TRBJ2-1; maybe TRBD2 (6 bases). The CDR3 runs 16 residues. V lost 3 bases, J lost 1 base, and 16 bases lay in between. Germline V gene lookup returns CDR1 DFQATT and CDR2 SNEGSKA (reference sequence). CDR3 region: CSARIAAGNSYNEQFF. Here the CDR3 DNA reads TGCAGTGCTAGGATTGCGGCGGGGAATTCCTACAATGAGCAGTTCTTC.